Many counts were recorded for the clone carrying this T cell receptor beta chain. Its antigen is not known. The sample is drawn from a study of molecular identifiers for immune sequencing clone quantification. The overall study: Replicates involved a five-way split of RNA from around 18,000 or 91,000 naive CD8 cells, with sequencing of four. Overall study results and limits: Highly expanded clone sizes could be underestimated through barcode sharing by identical TCR molecules.

Making the bulk TCR libraries relied on previously described methods and listed TCR primers. TCRdb reprocessed the PCR reads with MiXCR, giving one entry per CDR3 protein. The sample has 250,000 to 350,000 distinct CDR3 sequences; 20% to 25% are singletons. This CDR3 is built from 15 residues. The V and J ends lost 1 base and 4 bases, in that order; junction bases with no gene match: 2. Germline CDR1 and CDR2: SEHNR and FQNEAQ (reference sequence). The sequenced sample was naive CD8+ T cells from blood, with Jurkat cell RNA spiked in. Subset of the sample: FACS-sorted CD8+CD4-CCR7+CD45RA+ naive T cells. The gene calls are TRBV7-9 and TRBJ2-1, with 9 bases aligning to TRBD2. The sequence was collected from a human donor in good health. Some libraries in this study had Jurkat cell RNA spiked in. This CDR3 reads CASSLEGLAYNEQFF. The CDR3 nucleotides read TGTGCCAGCAGCTTAGAAGGACTAGCGTACAATGAGCAGTTCTTC.